The clone carrying this T cell receptor beta chain was picked up many times. This specimen belongs to a study of response to subunit inactivated influenza vaccine. TCRdb reanalysed the RT-PCR reads using MiXCR and keeps one entry per CDR3 protein. The top ten hold over 10% of the sample, which has a few hundred thousand distinct CDR3 sequences, more than 7% seen once. Germline V gene data show CDR1 as SGHRS and CDR2 as YFSETQ. The CDR3 contains 15 residues. Trimming removed 0 bases at V and 4 bases at J, with 11 bases between. This clonotype was sampled from a man between 50 and 75 years old who received an inactivated influenza vaccine. The chain joins TRBV5-1 to TRBJ2-1; a possible D gene is TRBD2 (6 bases). The starting material was PBMCs from blood, obtained less than 30 months after vaccination. DNA for the CDR3: TGCGCCAGCAGCTTGGCGGGGCGGGATTACAATGAGCAGTTCTTC. This gives the protein CASSLAGRDYNEQFF.